A selection of T cell receptor beta chains follows, all from one sample in a study of blood T cell repertoires in COVID-19. The repertoire was sequenced with immunoSEQ multiplex PCR; TCRdb's copy has only in-frame clones and lacks some. The sample carries 50,000 to 85,000 clones, roughly nine tenths recorded once. The sequenced material came from peripheral blood. Receptor source: a human donor in a cohort sampled during active COVID-19. Both conserved end residues are part of each CDR3. D genes are given only for firm matches. Expanded clones get a size class; other rows say once, few or many, or leave the size out.

TRBJ1-6,-,-,TRBV27,16,CASSFEGGLSNSPLHF,TGTGCCAGCAGTTTTGAAGGGGGTCTGAGTAATTCACCCCTCCACTTT
TRBJ2-1,-,-,TRBV7-2,15,CASSLGGQGTNEQFF,TGTGCCAGCAGCTTAGGGGGACAAGGAACCAATGAGCAGTTCTTC
TRBJ2-7,-,-,TRBV24-1,14,CATRIGRGGLEQYF,TGTGCCACCAGGATAGGGCGGGGAGGACTCGAGCAGTACTTC
TRBJ2-2,TRBD2,-,TRBV18,17,CASSPLGTSGATGELFF,TGTGCCAGCTCACCCCTCGGGACTAGCGGGGCGACCGGGGAGCTGTTTTTT
TRBJ1-4,-,-,TRBV5-1,14,CASSLASTNEKLFF,TGCGCCAGCAGCTTGGCTTCAACTAATGAAAAACTGTTTTTT
TRBJ2-7,TRBD2,-,TRBV9,15,CASSVGTSSNYEQYF,TGTGCCAGCAGCGTGGGGACTAGCTCTAACTACGAGCAGTACTTC
TRBJ1-2,-,-,TRBV9,12,CASSDREYGYTF,TGTGCCAGCAGCGATAGGGAGTACGGCTACACCTTC
TRBJ2-2,-,-,TRBV28,12,CATPGVAGELFF,TGTGCCACCCCAGGCGTGGCCGGGGAGCTGTTTTTT
TRBJ2-3,TRBD2,-,TRBV19,14,CASRRGLNTDTQYF,TGTGCCAGTAGGAGGGGACTAAACACAGATACGCAGTATTTT
TRBJ2-2,-,-,TRBV28,15,CASSLPLGNTGELFF,TGTGCCAGCAGCTTACCACTAGGGAACACCGGGGAGCTGTTTTTT
TRBJ2-7,TRBD1,-,TRBV27,14,CASGYRGVSYEQYF,TGTGCCAGCGGATACAGGGGCGTCTCCTACGAGCAGTACTTC
TRBJ2-7,TRBD2,-,TRBV6-2/TRBV6-3,15,CASSPVAGARYEQYF,TGTGCCAGCAGTCCCGTTGCGGGAGCTCGGTACGAGCAGTACTTC
TRBJ2-2,TRBD2,-,TRBV28,16,CASSWTSGSGTGELFF,TGTGCCAGCAGTTGGACTAGCGGGAGCGGCACCGGGGAGCTGTTTTTT
TRBJ1-3,TRBD1,once,TRBV28,12,CASSLRGGFLYF,TGTGCCAGCAGTTTACGAGGGGGCTTCCTATATTTT
TRBJ2-7,TRBD1,-,TRBV4-3,15,CASSQQGQGAFEQYF,TGCGCCAGCAGCCAACAGGGACAGGGGGCTTTCGAGCAGTACTTC
TRBJ2-7,-,-,TRBV6-2/TRBV6-3,13,CASSYLGLYEQYF,TGTGCCAGCAGTTACCTGGGACTCTACGAGCAGTACTTC
TRBJ2-5,TRBD2,-,TRBV19,16,CASSIAGTSGGETQYF,TGTGCCAGTAGTATAGCTGGGACTAGCGGGGGGGAGACCCAGTACTTC
TRBJ2-7,TRBD2,-,TRBV15,17,CATSRDTGGRVSYEQYF,TGTGCCACCAGCAGAGATACCGGGGGGAGGGTCTCCTACGAGCAGTACTTC
TRBJ1-3,TRBD1,few,TRBV19,16,CASSPGQGRSGNTIYF,TGTGCCAGTAGTCCTGGACAGGGACGCTCTGGAAACACCATATATTTT
TRBJ1-2,TRBD1,-,TRBV7-8,15,CASSLETGGSGGYTF,TGTGCCAGCAGCTTAGAAACAGGGGGCTCAGGGGGCTACACCTTC
TRBJ2-3,-,-,TRBV30,14,CAWRFAGSTDTQYF,TGTGCCTGGAGGTTTGCGGGGAGCACAGATACGCAGTATTTT
TRBJ2-3,TRBD2,-,TRBV6-2/TRBV6-3,17,CASSYSTSGGSTDTQYF,TGTGCCAGCAGTTACTCGACTAGCGGGGGGAGCACAGATACGCAGTATTTT
TRBJ2-1,TRBD2,-,TRBV4-3,15,CASSQDVTSFYEQFF,TGCGCCAGCAGCCAAGATGTGACTAGCTTCTATGAGCAGTTCTTC
TRBJ2-1,TRBD2,-,TRBV4-1,19,CASSQGAVPGREKYNEQFF,TGCGCCAGCAGCCAAGGCGCGGTCCCAGGGCGGGAGAAGTACAATGAGCAGTTCTTC
TRBJ1-2,TRBD1,-,TRBV7-3,14,CASRAGGDNYGYTF,TGTGCCAGCAGAGCAGGGGGCGATAACTATGGCTACACCTTC
TRBJ2-7,-,once,TRBV7-2,13,CASSPLGGYEQYF,TGTGCCAGCAGCCCGCTCGGCGGCTACGAGCAGTACTTC
TRBJ1-6,-,-,TRBV15,15,CATSREDGGFSPLHF,TGTGCCACCAGCAGGGAGGACGGGGGATTTTCACCCCTCCACTTT
TRBJ2-1,TRBD2,-,TRBV9,15,CASSVTTSGVNEQFF,TGTGCCAGCAGCGTCACGACTAGCGGGGTAAATGAGCAGTTCTTC
TRBJ2-1,TRBD2,-,TRBV11-3,15,CASSTTSGIYNEQFF,TGTGCCAGCAGCACCACTAGCGGAATTTACAATGAGCAGTTCTTC
TRBJ2-5,-,-,TRBV9,16,CASSDPRDTGGGTQYF,TGTGCCAGCAGCGACCCCCGGGATACAGGGGGGGGGACCCAGTACTTC
TRBJ1-2,-,-,TRBV7-2,13,CASSTRGSYGYTF,TGTGCCAGCAGCACCAGGGGCAGCTATGGCTACACCTTC
TRBJ2-2,-,-,TRBV18,15,CASSPNAENTGELFF,TGTGCCAGCTCACCGAACGCGGAGAACACCGGGGAGCTGTTTTTT
TRBJ1-2,-,-,TRBV14,15,CASSQGLRANYGYTF,TGTGCCAGCAGCCAAGGCCTCCGGGCTAACTATGGCTACACCTTC
TRBJ1-5,-,-,TRBV27,14,CASSDRYSNQPQHF,TGTGCCAGCAGTGACAGATATAGCAATCAGCCCCAGCATTTT
TRBJ1-1,-,-,TRBV12-3/TRBV12-4,13,CASSLGRTAEAFF,TGTGCCAGCAGTTTAGGTCGGACAGCCGAAGCTTTCTTT
TRBJ2-2,TRBD2,-,TRBV6-2/TRBV6-3,17,CASSPKSGRVYTGELFF,TGTGCCAGCAGTCCGAAAAGCGGGAGGGTATACACCGGGGAGCTGTTTTTT
TRBJ2-6,TRBD1,-,TRBV27,19,CASSFSGSRGFSGANVLTF,TGTGCCAGCAGTTTTTCGGGAAGCAGGGGGTTTTCTGGGGCCAACGTCCTGACTTTC
TRBJ2-1,TRBD2,-,TRBV11-3,15,CASSLDSGADSEQFF,TGTGCCAGCAGCTTAGATAGCGGGGCCGATTCTGAGCAGTTCTTC
TRBJ1-1,-,-,TRBV7-2,13,CASSLKGGPEAFF,TGTGCCAGCAGCTTAAAGGGGGGGCCTGAAGCTTTCTTT
TRBJ1-5,TRBD1,-,TRBV2,16,CASSDPGQVRYQPQHF,TGTGCCAGCAGTGATCCGGGACAGGTACGCTATCAGCCCCAGCATTTT
TRBJ1-6,TRBD1,-,TRBV7-2,19,CASSLGLGQGSSYNSPLHF,TGTGCCAGCAGCTTAGGATTGGGACAGGGAAGCTCCTATAATTCACCCCTCCACTTT
TRBJ2-1,TRBD1,once,TRBV5-8,18,CASSLAGTEGWLDNEQFF,TGTGCCAGCAGCTTGGCCGGGACAGAGGGGTGGCTGGACAATGAGCAGTTCTTC
TRBJ2-5,TRBD1,-,TRBV24-1,16,CATSDPRDSVQETQYF,TGTGCCACCAGTGATCCACGGGACAGCGTCCAAGAGACCCAGTACTTC
TRBJ1-5,TRBD1,-,TRBV19,14,CAANYRGGNQPQHF,TGTGCCGCAAACTACAGGGGAGGCAATCAGCCCCAGCATTTT
TRBJ2-3,-,-,TRBV6-5,13,CASRVESTDTQYF,TGTGCCAGCAGGGTAGAGAGCACAGATACGCAGTATTTT
TRBJ2-7,TRBD1,-,TRBV5-1,16,CASSLAATGNFGEQYF,TGCGCCAGCAGCTTGGCCGCGACAGGGAATTTTGGCGAGCAGTACTTC